One sample yielded the 31 T cell receptor beta chains listed below, sequenced in a study of Ad26.COV2.S vaccination and SARS-CoV-2 variants. Treatment meaning: about 20 received Ad26.COV2.S at low or high dose, single or two shots; roughly five received placebo; per-sample allocation not given. Following the first vaccine or placebo injection, samples were taken on day 63. Sequencing used immunoSEQ multiplex PCR; TCRdb keeps in-frame clones, though not all of them. The sample contains some 400,000 clones, about 91% of which appear only once. The sequences come from peripheral blood, collected in a trial of Ad26.COV2.S vaccine versus placebo. These receptors were obtained from a person between 18 and 60 years old who received the Ad26.COV2.S COVID-19 vaccine or a placebo.

The chain combines TRBV5-1 with TRBJ2-6; 8 positions agree with TRBD1. This CDR3 region has 18 residues. CDR1 is SGHRS, CDR2 YFSETQ, per germline. The trim removed 0 bases at V and 2 bases at J, leaving 7 bases unmatched. The CDR3 bases are TGCGCCAGCAGCTTGGATCACAGGGGGGTAACTGGGGCCAACGTCCTGACTTTC. As protein: CASSLDHRGVTGANVLTF.

This clone was picked up a small number of times. This chain connects TRBV5-4 to TRBJ1-1; D gene ambiguous. This CDR3 is 8 amino acids long. V lost 10 bases to trimming and J lost 11 bases, with 9 bases between them. Per germline, CDR1 SGHNT and CDR2 YYREEE (reference sequence). CDR3 coding DNA: TGTGCCTTTGGGCTGGCTTTCTTT. It specifies CAFGLAFF.

The V and J genes are TRBV24-1 and TRBJ2-7, with D tentatively TRBD2 (5 bases). The CDR3 is 16 amino acids. From germline, CDR1 is KGHDR and CDR2 SFDVKD. Trimming removed 7 bases from V and 3 bases from J, with 21 bases in between. The chain's CDR3 is CATSPGRGKEGYEQYF. CDR3 in DNA: TGTGCCACCAGCCCGGGTCGGGGTAAGGAAGGCTACGAGCAGTACTTC.

The chain combines TRBV28 with TRBJ1-5; 7 positions agree with TRBD1. The CDR3 is made up of 13 amino acids. The V gene's germline CDR1 is MDHEN and CDR2 SYDVKM. The V segment lost 6 bases and the J segment 3 bases; nucleotides outside the gene matches: 2. The CDR3 DNA is TGTGCCAGCAGGGGACAGTACAATCAGCCCCAGCATTTT. It is translated as CASRGQYNQPQHF.

The CDR3 DNA reads as TGTGCCTACCAGGGGTACGAGGGAGGGTGGATAGATACGCAGTATTTT. Protein sequence: CAYQGYEGGWIDTQYF. This chain joins TRBV30 and TRBJ2-3, with D possibly matching TRBD2 (7 bases). The germline V gene encodes CDR1 GTSNPN and CDR2 SVGIG (reference sequence). Trimming left V 7 bases short and J 5 bases short, with 25 bases between. The CDR3 contains 16 residues.

The genes are TRBV5-1 and TRBJ2-1, with 8 nucleotides matching TRBD2. Germline values: CDR1 SGHRS, CDR2 YFSETQ. CDR3 length: 16 residues. J was trimmed by 0 bases and V by 4 bases; bases with no gene match: 6. CDR3 coding DNA: TGCGCCAGCAGCCCGTTACTAGCGGACTCCTACAATGAGCAGTTCTTC. It codes for CASSPLLADSYNEQFF.

This chain links TRBV4-1 with TRBJ2-5; TRBD1 is a possible D gene (6 bases). Trimming cost V 1 base and J 0 bases, with 12 bases left between them. Germline CDR1 reads MGHRA; CDR2 reads YSYEKL. The CDR3 has 16 residues. CDR3 sequence: CASSQGDTLYQETQYF. CDR3 coding DNA: TGCGCCAGCAGCCAAGGGGACACCTTGTACCAAGAGACCCAGTACTTC.

In this sample, this clone turned up once. The rearrangement links TRBV5-1 to TRBJ2-3, with 15 bases that match TRBD2. Trimming at V came to 4 bases and at J to 13 bases, leaving 4 bases not matched to a gene. CDR3 length equals 13 residues. CDR1 is SGHRS, CDR2 YFSETQ, per germline. The CDR3 here is CASSGGLAGGEYF. The CDR3 coding sequence is TGCGCCAGCAGCGGCGGACTAGCGGGAGGGGAGTATTTT. The full variable domain, with the rest looked up from reference TRBV5-1 and TRBJ2-3, is KAGVTQTPRYLIKTRGQQVTLSCSPISGHRSVSWYQQTPGQGLQFLFEYFSETQRNKGNFPGRFSGRQFSNSRSEMNVSTLELGDSALYLCASSGGLAGGEYFGPGTRLTVL.

In DNA, the CDR3 is TGTGCCAGCAGCCCCCCCCGGAGAGGGAAGGTGGAGACCCAGTACTTC. Its protein product is CASSPPRRGKVETQYF. This sequence joins TRBV7-8 and TRBJ2-5; possible D gene TRBD2, 5 bases. Germline CDR1 reads SGHVS; CDR2 reads FQNEAQ. The CDR3 has 16 residues. Trimming took off 5 bases at V and 5 bases at J, with 21 bases between the two ends.

The chain employs TRBV3-1 (or the pseudogene TRBV3-2) and TRBJ2-3; 13 bases align to TRBD2. V shed 9 bases and J 4 bases; nucleotides not matched to a gene: 7. The CDR3 covers 15 residues. Germline V gene lookup returns CDR1 LGHDT and CDR2 YNNKEL (reference sequence). As DNA, the CDR3 is TGTGCCAGTTCGACTAGCGGGAGGATGGCAGATACGCAGTATTTT. Translation gives CASSTSGRMADTQYF.

The chain joins TRBV7-9 to TRBJ1-2, with D perhaps TRBD1 (5 bases). Germline V lookup: CDR1 SEHNR, CDR2 FQNEAQ (reference sequence). This CDR3 has 13 amino acids. Trimming took off 1 base at V and 5 bases at J, with 8 bases between the two ends. The CDR3 protein is CASSLDGGYGYTF. The CDR3 nucleotides read TGTGCCAGCAGCTTAGACGGGGGTTATGGCTACACCTTC.

The chain couples TRBV7-2 to TRBJ2-5; D possibly corresponds to TRBD2 (5 bases). V lost 2 bases and J lost 8, with 15 bases in between. Germline loops: CDR1 SGHTA, CDR2 FQGNSA. This CDR3 comprises 14 residues. The DNA of the CDR3 is TGTGCCAGCAGCTTAAAGCTAGCTCCGGGAACCCAGTACTTC. Translated: CASSLKLAPGTQYF.

The rearrangement joins TRBV5-1 to TRBJ2-7, with D perhaps assigned TRBD1 or TRBD2 (5 bases each). V shed 3 bases and J shed 0 bases, with 10 bases lying between them. Looked up from germline, CDR1 is SGHRS and CDR2 is YFSETQ. This CDR3 has 14 residues. The CDR3 sequence is CASSSQGASYEQYF. Here the CDR3 DNA reads TGCGCCAGCAGCTCCCAGGGAGCCTCCTACGAGCAGTACTTC.

This sequence joins TRBV5-1 and TRBJ2-1; D may be TRBD1 (6 bases). CDR3 length: 16 amino acids. The germline V gene has CDR1 SGHRS and CDR2 YFSETQ. The V end lost 0 bases, the J end lost 2 bases, and 12 bases lay between the germline ends. CDR3 amino acids: CASSLGLRGPYNEQFF. The CDR3 DNA reads TGCGCCAGCAGCTTGGGGCTCAGGGGTCCCTACAATGAGCAGTTCTTC.

The chain employs TRBV27 and TRBJ2-7, with 16 bases lining up with TRBD2. The CDR3 totals 18 residues. V gave up 5 bases and J gave up 10 bases; unmatched junction bases: 17. Germline assignment: CDR1 MNHEY and CDR2 SMNVEV (reference sequence). As DNA, the CDR3 is TGTGCCAGCAGTCTAATAACCGATGCCGGGACTAGCGGGAGGGTACAGTACTTC. Its protein is CASSLITDAGTSGRVQYF.

The rearrangement links TRBV12-3 or TRBV12-4 to TRBJ2-1, with no clear D. The germline V and J ends were trimmed by 8 bases and 8 bases, with 10 bases remaining between them. There are 11 residues in the CDR3. DNA of the CDR3: TGTGCCAGCGGTCTCAGTGATGAGCAGTTCTTC. Its translation is CASGLSDEQFF.

This rearrangement joins TRBV27 to TRBJ2-1; 7 bases fit TRBD1. V trimming: 1 base; J trimming: 1 base; junction bases outside the gene matches: 7. This CDR3 has 17 amino acids. Germline V lookup: CDR1 MNHEY, CDR2 SMNVEV (reference sequence). As DNA, the CDR3 is TGTGCCAGCAGTTTATTCCCACCAGGGGGATCCTACAATGAGCAGTTCTTC. Encoded protein: CASSLFPPGGSYNEQFF.

The V gene is TRBV5-4, the J gene TRBJ2-1; a possible D gene is TRBD1 (5 bases). V lost 0 bases to trimming and J lost 8 bases, with 12 bases between them. The CDR3 has 14 residues. The germline gives CDR1 SGHNT, CDR2 YYREEE (reference sequence). Here the CDR3 reads CASSLEQDGYEQFF. The CDR3 DNA reads as TGTGCCAGCAGCTTGGAACAGGACGGTTATGAGCAGTTCTTC.

This rearrangement joins TRBV4-1 to TRBJ2-7; 8 nucleotides agree with TRBD2. Germline lookup yields CDR1 MGHRA and CDR2 YSYEKL. There are 15 residues in the CDR3. Trimming cost V 1 base and J 2 bases; bases outside gene matches: 4. The CDR3 bases are TGCGCCAGCAGCCAAGGAAACGGGGGGGCCTACGAGCAGTACTTC. Amino acids: CASSQGNGGAYEQYF.

The CDR3 region has the DNA TGTGCCAGCAGTCAGTTGGCGGATGGCTACACCTTC. It translates to CASSQLADGYTF. This rearrangement joins TRBV28 to TRBJ1-2; no clear D gene. Germline V CDR1 and CDR2: MDHEN, SYDVKM. The length of the CDR3 is 12 residues. V dropped 5 bases and J dropped 6 bases, with 10 bases sitting between them.

CDR3 protein: CASSVGQGAVTDTQYF. CDR3 nucleotides: TGTGCCAGCAGCGTAGGGCAGGGGGCCGTGACAGATACGCAGTATTTT. The chain has TRBV9 and TRBJ2-3, with 8 bases fitting TRBD1. This CDR3 contains 16 residues. J gave up 3 bases and V 0 bases, and 6 bases lay outside the gene matches. CDR1 SGDLS and CDR2 YYNGEE come from the germline V gene.

The chain combines TRBV11-2 with TRBJ2-7, with 7 positions matching TRBD2. V was pared by 5 bases and J by 6 bases, with 16 bases of the junction left unmatched. Germline V gene lookup returns CDR1 SGHAT and CDR2 FQNNGV. The CDR3 extends over 16 amino acids. The CDR3 region is CASSVQRDPPPGEQYF. The CDR3 DNA is TGTGCCAGCAGCGTACAGCGGGATCCCCCTCCTGGCGAGCAGTACTTC.

The rearrangement links TRBV30 to TRBJ2-7, with a tentative D call TRBD2 (5 bases). CDR3 length: 11 amino acids. V was clipped by 2 bases and J by 5 bases, with 7 bases between them. The germline V gene encodes CDR1 GTSNPN and CDR2 SVGIG (reference sequence). For the CDR3, the DNA is TGTGCCTGGAGTTGGGGAGACGAGCAGTACTTC. Amino acids: CAWSWGDEQYF.

This clone was seen a few times. CDR3 sequence reads: CASSELGGYTF. The CDR3 coding sequence is TGTGCCAGCAGTGAACTGGGTGGCTACACCTTC. This sequence joins TRBV6-1 and TRBJ1-2; no reliable D call. Germline CDR1 is MNHNS and CDR2 is SASEGT. V lost 2 bases and J lost 7, with 5 bases in between. This CDR3 has 11 amino acids.

This clone was seen a single time. The V call is TRBV9, the J call TRBJ2-5; TRBD1 matches at 9 bases. After removal of 3 bases from V and 4 bases from J, the junction contained 13 bases not matched to a gene. This CDR3 spans 17 amino acids. Germline lookup yields CDR1 SGDLS and CDR2 YYNGEE. This chain's CDR3 is CASSAGAGTGIGETQYF. CDR3 DNA sequence: TGTGCCAGCAGCGCCGGGGCCGGGACAGGGATAGGAGAGACCCAGTACTTC.

The chain carries TRBV5-1 and TRBJ2-3, with 7 positions matching TRBD2. The ends lost 5 bases at V and 0 bases at J; junction bases unmatched: 6. Germline lookup yields CDR1 SGHRS and CDR2 YFSETQ. The CDR3 contains 15 residues. This CDR3 is CASRLASGSTDTQYF. The CDR3 bases are TGCGCCAGCAGACTAGCTAGCGGTAGCACAGATACGCAGTATTTT.

V is TRBV7-2 and J is TRBJ1-6, with 8 bases aligning to TRBD1. Germline CDR1 SGHTA, CDR2 FQGNSA. V lost 5 bases and J lost 3; bases outside the gene matches: 3. The CDR3 consists of 15 residues. CDR3 residues: CASSGGTGYNSPLHF. The CDR3 region has the DNA TGTGCCAGCAGCGGAGGGACAGGCTATAATTCACCCCTCCACTTT.

This chain connects TRBV24-1 to TRBJ2-1; TRBD1 might be the D (5 bases). Trimming left V 2 bases short and J 6 bases short, with 25 bases between. Germline CDR1 KGHDR, CDR2 SFDVKD. The CDR3 consists of 19 residues. The CDR3: CATSDYEQGKTPATNEQFF. Written as DNA, the CDR3 is TGTGCCACCAGTGATTATGAGCAGGGCAAGACCCCAGCTACCAATGAGCAGTTCTTC.

The chain couples TRBV10-2 to TRBJ2-3; tentative D call: TRBD2 (6 bases). V lost 0 bases to trimming and J lost 6 bases, with 13 bases between them. Germline V CDR1 and CDR2: WSHSY, SAAADI. The CDR3 consists of 15 residues. The CDR3: CASSESHARGDTQYF. DNA for the CDR3: TGCGCCAGCAGTGAGTCCCATGCTCGGGGGGATACGCAGTATTTT.

This clone was detected a few times. V and J are TRBV27 and TRBJ1-6; D is ambiguous. The CDR3 length is 12 residues. Germline-derived CDR1 and CDR2 are MNHEY and SMNVEV (reference sequence). Trimming took off 3 bases at V and 10 bases at J, with 7 bases between the two ends. CDR3 sequence reads: CASSFVGSPLHF. Here the CDR3 DNA reads TGTGCCAGCAGTTTTGTAGGGTCACCCCTCCACTTT.

The chain joins TRBV7-8 to TRBJ1-1; D is unclear. CDR3 length: 13 residues. Germline lookup yields CDR1 SGHVS and CDR2 FQNEAQ. Trimming removed 5 bases from V and 2 bases from J, with 9 bases in between. CDR3 region: CASSEDGNTEAFF. DNA for the CDR3: TGTGCCAGCAGCGAAGACGGAAACACTGAAGCTTTCTTT.